Below are 5 T cell receptor beta chains sequenced from a single sample in a study of blood T cell repertoires in COVID-19. Libraries were prepared by immunoSEQ multiplex PCR; TCRdb keeps only in-frame clonotypes and omits some of them. The sample contains about 300,000 clones, roughly nine tenths of which appear only once. The sequenced sample consisted of PBMCs or T cells enriched from blood (not recorded which). Receptor source: a man between 60 and 75 years old who had recovered from COVID-19.

The chain uses TRBV4-2 and TRBJ1-5; 7 bases match TRBD1. The CDR3 runs to 17 residues. Germline CDR1 is LGHNA and CDR2 is YNFKEQ. Losses at the gene ends were 4 bases for V and 0 bases for J; bases not matched to a gene: 9. This chain's CDR3 is CASSPNDRDYSNQPQHF. In nucleotides, the CDR3 is TGTGCCAGCAGCCCAAATGACAGGGATTATAGCAATCAGCCCCAGCATTTT.

This clone was recorded only once. The rearrangement joins TRBV6-1 to TRBJ2-2, with 8 bases lining up with TRBD2. This CDR3 contains 16 residues. Germline V CDR1 and CDR2: MNHNS, SASEGT. After removal of 4 bases from V and 2 bases from J, the junction contained 6 bases not matched to a gene. DNA for the CDR3: TGTGCCAGCAGTGGGGGACTAGGAATAAACACCGGGGAGCTGTTTTTT. It encodes CASSGGLGINTGELFF.

V and J are TRBV7-2 and TRBJ2-7, with TRBD2 matching 7 bases. Germline CDR1 reads SGHTA; CDR2 reads FQGNSA. The CDR3 loop spans 14 amino acids. Trimming cost V 6 bases and J 2 bases; bases outside gene matches: 7. CDR3 coding DNA: TGTGCCAGCAGGGAGCAAGCGGGGACCTACGAGCAGTACTTC. It codes for CASREQAGTYEQYF. The variable domain in full, completed from reference TRBV7-2 and TRBJ2-7, reads GAGVSQSPSNKVTEKGKDVELRCDPISGHTALYWYRQSLGQGLEFLIYFQGNSAPDKSGLPSDRFSAERTGGSVSTLTIQRTQQEDSAVYLCASREQAGTYEQYFGPGTRLTVT.

This rearrangement joins TRBV21-1 to TRBJ2-7; TRBD2, the table's D call, lacks a check against the DNA. TRBV21-1 is listed as a pseudogene. There are 18 residues in the CDR3. The CDR3 nucleotides read TGTGCCAGCAGCAAATCCACTTCCAAGCGGACTAACCCCTACGAGCAGTACTTC. Translation: CASSKSTSKRTNPYEQYF.

The V and J genes are TRBV18 and TRBJ1-2; D ambiguous. This CDR3 is 14 amino acids long. V lost 0 bases, J lost 4 bases, and 9 bases lay in between. CDR1 is KGHSH and CDR2 is LQKENI in the germline V gene. The CDR3 loop reads CASSPPSASYGYTF. Here the CDR3 DNA reads TGTGCCAGCTCACCACCTTCAGCGTCCTATGGCTACACCTTC.